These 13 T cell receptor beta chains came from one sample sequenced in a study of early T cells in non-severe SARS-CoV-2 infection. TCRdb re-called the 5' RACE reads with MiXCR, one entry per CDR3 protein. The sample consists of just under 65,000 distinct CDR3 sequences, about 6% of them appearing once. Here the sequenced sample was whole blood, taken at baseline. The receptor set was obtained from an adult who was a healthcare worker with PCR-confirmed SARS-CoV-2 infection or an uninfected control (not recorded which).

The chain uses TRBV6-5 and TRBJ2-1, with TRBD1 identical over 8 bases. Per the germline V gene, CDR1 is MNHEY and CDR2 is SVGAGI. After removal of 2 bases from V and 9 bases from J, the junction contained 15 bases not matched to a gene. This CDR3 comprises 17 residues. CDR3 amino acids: CASSYDWTGTYNGEQFF. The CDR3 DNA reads TGTGCCAGCAGTTACGACTGGACAGGGACCTACAACGGTGAGCAGTTCTTC.

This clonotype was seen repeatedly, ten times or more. The CDR3 sequence is CATSETAGIWAGELFF. The CDR3, as DNA: TGTGCCACCAGTGAAACTGCAGGAATTTGGGCCGGGGAGCTGTTTTTT. The gene calls are TRBV24-1 and TRBJ2-2; D ambiguous. Per the germline V gene, CDR1 is KGHDR and CDR2 is SFDVKD. This CDR3 has 16 amino acids. Trimming took off 4 bases at V and 6 bases at J, with 17 bases between the two ends.

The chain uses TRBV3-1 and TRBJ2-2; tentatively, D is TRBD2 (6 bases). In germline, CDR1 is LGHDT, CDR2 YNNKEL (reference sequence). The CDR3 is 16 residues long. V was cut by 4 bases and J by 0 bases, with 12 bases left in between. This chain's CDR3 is CASSPGVAPNTGELFF. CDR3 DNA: TGTGCCAGCAGCCCGGGGGTAGCGCCGAACACCGGGGAGCTGTTTTTT.

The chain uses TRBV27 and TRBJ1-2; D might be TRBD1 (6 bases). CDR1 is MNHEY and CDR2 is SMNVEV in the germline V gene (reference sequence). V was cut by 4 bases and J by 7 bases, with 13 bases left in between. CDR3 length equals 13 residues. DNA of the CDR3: TGTGCCAGCAGTTCGGGGGGGCGCGGTGGCTACACCTTC. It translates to CASSSGGRGGYTF.

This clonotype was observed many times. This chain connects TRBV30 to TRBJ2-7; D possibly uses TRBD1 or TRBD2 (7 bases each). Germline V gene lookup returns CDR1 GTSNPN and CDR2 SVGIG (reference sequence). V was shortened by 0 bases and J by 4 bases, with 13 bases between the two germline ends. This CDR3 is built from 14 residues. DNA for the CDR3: TGTGCCTGGAGTGTAAGCCAGGGGGGGTACGAGCAGTACTTC. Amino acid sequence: CAWSVSQGGYEQYF.

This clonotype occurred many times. The CDR3 DNA reads as TGTGCCAGCAGATCGGACACTTACTACGAGCAGTACTTC. The encoded protein is CASRSDTYYEQYF. The chain joins TRBV6-5 to TRBJ2-7, with D possibly being TRBD1 (5 bases). The V gene's germline CDR1 is MNHEY and CDR2 SVGAGI. The V and J ends lost 6 bases and 3 bases respectively, with 12 bases between them. The CDR3 is made up of 13 amino acids.

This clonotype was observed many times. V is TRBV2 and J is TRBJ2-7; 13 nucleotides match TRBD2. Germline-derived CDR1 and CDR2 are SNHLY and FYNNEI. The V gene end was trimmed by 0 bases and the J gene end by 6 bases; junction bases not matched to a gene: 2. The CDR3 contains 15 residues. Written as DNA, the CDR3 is TGTGCCAGCAGTGAAGCCCGACTAGCGGGAGGCGAGCAGTACTTC. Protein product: CASSEARLAGGEQYF.

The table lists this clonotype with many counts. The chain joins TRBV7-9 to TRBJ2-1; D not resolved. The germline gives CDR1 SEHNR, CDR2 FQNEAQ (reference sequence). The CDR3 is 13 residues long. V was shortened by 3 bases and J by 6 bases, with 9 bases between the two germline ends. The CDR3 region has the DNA TGTGCCAGCAGCTTTCTCGTATCCAATGAGCAGTTCTTC. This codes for CASSFLVSNEQFF.

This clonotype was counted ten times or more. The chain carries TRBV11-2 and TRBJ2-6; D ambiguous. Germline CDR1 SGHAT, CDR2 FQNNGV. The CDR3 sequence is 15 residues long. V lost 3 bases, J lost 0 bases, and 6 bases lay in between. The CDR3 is CASSFRSSGANVLTF. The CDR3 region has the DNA TGTGCCAGCAGCTTCCGAAGCTCTGGGGCCAACGTCCTGACTTTC. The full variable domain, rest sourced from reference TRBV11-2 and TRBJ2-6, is EAGVAQSPRYKIIEKRQSVAFWCNPISGHATLYWYQQILGQGPKLLIQFQNNGVVDDSQLPKDRFSAERLKGVDSTLKIQPAKLEDSAVYLCASSFRSSGANVLTFGAGSRLTVL.

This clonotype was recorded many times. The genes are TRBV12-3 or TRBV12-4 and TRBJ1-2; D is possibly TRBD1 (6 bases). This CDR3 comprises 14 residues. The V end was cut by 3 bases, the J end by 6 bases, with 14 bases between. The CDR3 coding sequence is TGTGCCAGCAGTTTTACAGGGATGATCCATGGCTACACCTTC. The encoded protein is CASSFTGMIHGYTF.

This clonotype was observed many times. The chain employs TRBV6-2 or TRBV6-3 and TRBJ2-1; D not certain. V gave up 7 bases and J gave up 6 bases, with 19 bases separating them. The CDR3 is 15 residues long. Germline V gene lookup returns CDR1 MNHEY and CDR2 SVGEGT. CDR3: CASKFRVSSRNEQFF. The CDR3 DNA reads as TGTGCCAGCAAGTTCCGGGTCTCAAGTCGCAATGAGCAGTTCTTC.

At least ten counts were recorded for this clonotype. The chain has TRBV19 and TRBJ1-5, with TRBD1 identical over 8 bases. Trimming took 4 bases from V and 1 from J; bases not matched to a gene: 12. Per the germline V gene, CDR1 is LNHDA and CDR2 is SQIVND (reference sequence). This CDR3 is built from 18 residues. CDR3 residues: CASSTTGTGVASNQPQHF. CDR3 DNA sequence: TGTGCCAGTAGTACCACCGGGACAGGCGTTGCGAGCAATCAGCCCCAGCATTTT.

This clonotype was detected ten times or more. The CDR3 protein is CATSDSGAREPQHF. The DNA for the CDR3 is TGTGCCACCAGTGATTCTGGGGCCAGGGAGCCCCAGCATTTT. V gene TRBV24-1 combines with J gene TRBJ1-5; TRBD1 is a possible D gene (5 bases). This CDR3 has 14 amino acids. V lost 2 bases, J lost 8 bases, and 12 bases lay in between. Germline CDR1 is KGHDR and CDR2 is SFDVKD.